This TCR beta chain was documented in a study of T cell changes during pregnancy in multiple sclerosis. Germline V gene sequence: CDR1 SQVTM, CDR2 ANQGSEA. The CDR3 length is 14 residues. The trim removed 1 base at V and 8 bases at J, leaving 8 bases unmatched. Assay used: immunoSEQ multiplex PCR; TCRdb lists only in-frame clones, some missing. Of over 30,000 clones in the sample, around 90% were seen once. The chain carries TRBV29-1 and TRBJ2-5; 9 bases map to TRBD1. This specimen was CD8+ T cells from peripheral blood mononuclear cells, taken in the third trimester of pregnancy. The clonotype was recovered from a female donor with multiple sclerosis, enrolled in a pregnancy study. The CDR3 DNA is TGCAGCGTTGAAGTTCCGGGACAGGGAAGTACCCAGTACTTC. Protein sequence: CSVEVPGQGSTQYF.